This note documents a single TCR beta chain sequence. The target of this receptor is not known. Base-call qualities are not available, and no considerably larger clone is one nucleotide away. Patients with a history of autoimmune disease or receiving systemic immunosuppression were excluded from the trial. Peripheral blood for TCR sequencing was collected from all dose cohorts at baseline, on cycle 4 day 1, and on cycle 7 day 1. The samples were drawn from a first-in-human, open-label, multicenter phase I dose-escalation trial of ivuxolimab. Adults with locally advanced or metastatic melanoma, renal cell carcinoma, hepatocellular carcinoma or head and neck squamous cell carcinoma were enrolled in the trial. Before TCR sequencing, CD4+ T cells and CD8+ T cells were sorted from peripheral blood as separate populations. To sequence the TCRbeta CDR3 region, genomic DNA was isolated from the sorted cells. TCRbeta CDR3 regions were sequenced using the immunoSEQ Assay. Drawn from immuneACCESS, this table holds only the in-frame rearrangements with V and J called that TCRdb kept. Clones are partly lost; checked studies trace under half to an unresolved V gene and leave the rest unexplained. In this sample the table shows approximately 70,000 clones, roughly four fifths of which occur a single time. Of the sample, over 1.5% falls within the top ten clones.

This sample was taken from a study of OX40 agonist ivuxolimab in advanced cancers. General notes on the study: Ivuxolimab was a fully human IgG2 agonistic monoclonal antibody targeting the costimulatory receptor OX40 (CD134). Intravenous ivuxolimab was administered to patients every 2 weeks at six dose levels: 0.01, 0.1, 0.3, 1.5, 3 and 10 mg/kg. Among the 50 to 55 dose-escalation patients, some 19 had hepatocellular carcinoma, approximately 15 melanoma, 9 renal cell carcinoma and 9 head and neck cancer. The dose-escalation cohort was over 70% male with a mean age of about 60 years, ranging from roughly 23 to 90. Patients were allowed to have had prior anti-PD-1, anti-PD-L1 or anti-CTLA-4 therapy, and 40% to 45% of the dose-escalation patients had been treated with checkpoint inhibitors. Partial responses occurred in three dose-escalation patients: two with cutaneous melanoma and one with hepatocellular carcinoma. Peripheral TCRbeta sequencing aimed to test whether ivuxolimab altered TCR sequence diversity and caused clonal T-cell expansion. The paper describes the monotherapy dose-escalation part (N ≈ 52 patients) of the phase I trial of ivuxolimab.

The investigation overall reported the following: Low levels of normalized T-cell clonal expansion were also seen in some nonresponding patients. In the 0.1-3.0 mg/kg groups, partial responders were among the patients with the lowest normalized peripheral clonal expansion, particularly in CD8+ T cells. The antigen specificity of the peripheral T cells that underwent clonal expansion was not determined. After ivuxolimab, more expanded clones were found on average in CD8+ T cells than in CD4+ T cells. Clonal expansion of both CD4+ and CD8+ blood T cells was observed from baseline to week 6 at doses 0.1 to 3.0 mg/kg.

The germline V gene yields ENHRY for CDR1 and SYGVKD for CDR2. The junction carries 13 bases between V and J, which are trimmed by 2 bases and 5 bases respectively. The CDR3 runs 15 residues from the cysteine to the phenylalanine. Kept here is only the CDR3 DNA, which spans 45 bases and is read in frame from base 1. This TCR was recovered from an adult with an advanced solid tumor such as melanoma, head and neck, liver or kidney cancer. The sample was CD4+ or CD8+ T cells sorted from blood, taken in a trial of the OX40 agonist ivuxolimab. Here the chain combines TRBV10-3 and TRBJ2-1; TRBD1 is a possible D gene, resting on 5 matching bases. Here the CDR3 is given as CAISEEWQGNNEQFF. In nucleotides, the sequence is TGTGCCATCAGTGAGGAGTGGCAGGGAAACAATGAGCAGTTCTTC.